Sequencing of this TCR beta chain was carried out in a study of tumor and adjacent non-tumor tissue in lung cancer. The library came from three nested PCR rounds adapted from ARM-PCR protocols. From the multiplex PCR reads, TCRdb called clonotypes with MiXCR, one entry per CDR3 protein. The sample lists some 200,000 distinct CDR3 sequences, about two thirds occurring once. The CDR3 has 17 amino acids. Germline loops: CDR1 DFQATT, CDR2 SNEGSKA (reference sequence). Details on this clonotype: The target antigen is unknown. A junction end diverges from the germline sequence, so it may reflect a read error.

Study-wide points: TCR diversity was significantly greater in tumor than normal lung tissue. In normal lung, the top 100 clones were significantly more dominant than in tumor.

This sample's RNA came from whole unsorted tissue. The TCR was taken from a man between 60 and 70 years old with non-small cell lung cancer. The chain recombines TRBV20-1 with TRBJ2-4; 7 bases fit TRBD2. Sequencing was carried out using lung tumor tissue. CDR3 bases: TGCAATGCTAGAGAGGTCGGGAGGCCGGGGGCCAAAAACATTCAGTACTTC. Protein: CNAREVGRPGAKNIQYF.